The 17 T cell receptor beta chains below all came from one sample that was sequenced in a study of blood T cell repertoires in COVID-19. Using immunoSEQ multiplex PCR, the repertoire was profiled, and TCRdb retains in-frame clones only, with some absent. The table has about 160,000 clones, just under 95% seen once; the top ten hold roughly 5%. What was sequenced was peripheral blood. These receptors all stem from a woman aged 45-60 years with acute or convalescent COVID-19.

V gene TRBV2 combines with J gene TRBJ1-1, with D perhaps TRBD1 (6 bases). The germline gives CDR1 SNHLY, CDR2 FYNNEI. The CDR3 has 13 residues. V gave up 2 bases and J gave up 8 bases, with 12 bases separating them. For the CDR3, the DNA is TGTGCCAGCAGTGAACGCCGGACAGTAGAAGCTTTCTTT. It yields the protein CASSERRTVEAFF. Together with reference TRBV2 and TRBJ1-1, the CDR3 gives the full variable domain: EPEVTQTPSHQVTQMGQEVILRCVPISNHLYFYWYRQILGQKVEFLVSFYNNEISEKSEIFDDQFSVERPDGSNFTLKIRSTKLEDSAMYFCASSERRTVEAFFGQGTRLTVV.

The chain recombines TRBV11-2 with TRBJ2-7; the match to TRBD2 covers 8 bases. The CDR3 loop spans 13 amino acids. V gave up 5 bases and J gave up 7 bases; unmatched junction bases: 7. Looked up from germline, CDR1 is SGHAT and CDR2 is FQNNGV. CDR3 DNA: TGTGCCAGCAGCCCTGGGACTAGGGGGGAGCAGTACTTC. Amino acid sequence: CASSPGTRGEQYF.

The genes are TRBV4-1 and TRBJ2-7, with TRBD1 identical over 9 bases. The CDR3 runs to 14 residues. CDR1 and CDR2 from the germline V gene are MGHRA and YSYEKL. Trimming removed 3 bases from V and 4 bases from J; junction bases left unmatched: 4. DNA for the CDR3: TGCGCCAGCAGCCAGGATGACAGGGGGTACGAGCAGTACTTC. Residues: CASSQDDRGYEQYF.

The rearrangement joins TRBV6-6 to TRBJ1-6; no firm D call. This CDR3 is 14 amino acids long. Germline CDR1 is MNHNY and CDR2 is SVGAGI (reference sequence). Trimming pared 0 bases from V and 6 bases from J, leaving 6 bases between. Here the CDR3 reads CASSYSESNSPLHF. CDR3 bases: TGTGCCAGCAGTTACTCGGAGTCTAATTCACCCCTCCACTTT.

This rearrangement joins TRBV29-1 to TRBJ2-5, with a possible D match to TRBD1 (5 bases). This CDR3 has 15 residues. CDR1 and CDR2 (germline): SQVTM, ANQGSEA. V was cut by 5 bases and J by 0 bases, with 16 bases left in between. DNA of the CDR3: TGCAGCGTTTTTCAGGGCCCCCACCACCAAGAGACCCAGTACTTC. Translation gives CSVFQGPHHQETQYF.

The chain couples TRBV9 to TRBJ1-1; the D gene is possibly TRBD1 (5 bases). The CDR3 extends over 15 amino acids. The V gene's germline CDR1 is SGDLS and CDR2 YYNGEE. The ends were cut back, 0 bases at V and 2 bases at J, with 11 bases in the middle. The CDR3 DNA sequence: TGTGCCAGCAGCGTAGGGTACGGGGGAAACACTGAAGCTTTCTTT. It is translated as CASSVGYGGNTEAFF.

The chain links TRBV3-1 (or the pseudogene TRBV3-2) to TRBJ1-1, with 8 nucleotides matching TRBD1. This CDR3 spans 17 amino acids. V dropped 4 bases and J dropped 4; count of bases not matched to a gene: 14. Looked up from germline, CDR1 is LGHDT and CDR2 is YNNKEL (reference sequence). The chain's CDR3 is CASSPRNHRGWGTEAFF. In nucleotides, the CDR3 is TGTGCCAGCAGCCCCAGAAACCACAGGGGGTGGGGCACTGAAGCTTTCTTT.

The V call is TRBV5-1, the J call TRBJ1-1; the D gene is possibly TRBD1 (5 bases). Trimming removed 4 bases from V and 6 bases from J, with 13 bases in between. The CDR3 consists of 13 residues. CDR1 and CDR2 (germline): SGHRS, YFSETQ. The CDR3 sequence is CASSKAEGAEAFF. DNA of the CDR3: TGCGCCAGCAGCAAGGCAGAAGGGGCTGAAGCTTTCTTT.

The chain joins TRBV5-1 to TRBJ2-1; 9 bases agree with TRBD2. This CDR3 is 18 amino acids long. The trim removed 1 base at V and 6 bases at J, leaving 14 bases unmatched. Per germline, CDR1 SGHRS and CDR2 YFSETQ. The CDR3 reads CASSLMMTVLAGSNEQFF. In nucleotides, the CDR3 is TGCGCCAGCAGCTTGATGATGACTGTGCTAGCGGGGTCCAATGAGCAGTTCTTC. Filled out from reference TRBV5-1 and TRBJ2-1, the complete variable domain reads KAGVTQTPRYLIKTRGQQVTLSCSPISGHRSVSWYQQTPGQGLQFLFEYFSETQRNKGNFPGRFSGRQFSNSRSEMNVSTLELGDSALYLCASSLMMTVLAGSNEQFFGPGTRLTVL.

CDR3 region: CASSPGVGDYGYTF. The CDR3 nucleotides are TGTGCCAGTAGTCCGGGGGTGGGCGACTATGGCTACACCTTC. J is TRBJ1-2 and V is TRBV19, with D tentatively TRBD1 (5 bases). The CDR3 is 14 residues long. Trimming shortened V by 5 bases and J by 3 bases, and 13 bases separated the two germline ends. CDR1 and CDR2 (germline): LNHDA, SQIVND (reference sequence).

V usage is TRBV24-1 and J usage is TRBJ2-2, with TRBD1 matching 9 bases. Per germline, CDR1 KGHDR and CDR2 SFDVKD. The CDR3 contains 17 residues. V was clipped by 3 bases and J by 6 bases; unmatched bases: 10. DNA for the CDR3: TGTGCCACCAGTGATACCTTAGACAGGGGGACGGCCGGGGAGCTGTTTTTT. Residues: CATSDTLDRGTAGELFF.

The genes are TRBV30 and TRBJ1-1; D is unclear. This CDR3 is 11 amino acids long. Germline-derived CDR1 and CDR2 are GTSNPN and SVGIG (reference sequence). The germline V and J ends were trimmed by 4 bases and 3 bases, with 6 bases remaining between them. This CDR3 is CAWTGYTEAFF. DNA for the CDR3: TGTGCCTGGACAGGTTACACTGAAGCTTTCTTT. Complete variable domain (other parts from reference TRBV30 and TRBJ1-1): SQTIHQWPATLVQPVGSPLSLECTVEGTSNPNLYWYRQAAGRGLQLLFYSVGIGQISSEVPQNLSASRPQDRQFILSSKKLLLSDSGFYLCAWTGYTEAFFGQGTRLTVV.

The rearrangement joins TRBV3-1 (or the pseudogene TRBV3-2) to TRBJ2-2, with 7 bases fitting TRBD1. The J segment lost 1 base and the V segment lost 4 bases, leaving 6 bases of the junction unmatched. The V gene's germline CDR1 is LGHDT and CDR2 YNNKEL (reference sequence). The length of the CDR3 is 16 residues. The CDR3 loop is CASSLQGTVNTGELFF. Written as DNA, the CDR3 is TGTGCCAGCAGCCTACAAGGGACAGTGAACACCGGGGAGCTGTTTTTT.

The chain is built from TRBV5-1 and TRBJ2-3; D unresolved. The germline V gene has CDR1 SGHRS and CDR2 YFSETQ. The CDR3 runs to 12 residues. Trimming cost V 3 bases and J 6 bases, with 8 bases left between them. The CDR3 DNA reads TGCGCCAGCAGCTCACAGTCGGATACGCAGTATTTT. It is translated as CASSSQSDTQYF.

V is TRBV4-3 and J is TRBJ2-7; D perhaps matches TRBD2 (6 bases). The CDR3 consists of 15 residues. V was cut by 0 bases and J by 5 bases, with 14 bases left in between. Germline loops: CDR1 LGHNA, CDR2 YSLEER. The CDR3 spells CASSQDWAGGDEQYF. In nucleotides, the CDR3 is TGCGCCAGCAGCCAAGATTGGGCCGGGGGAGACGAGCAGTACTTC.

The chain has TRBV7-9 and TRBJ1-2; tentative D call: TRBD1 (6 bases). V lost 5 bases, J lost 4 bases, and 11 bases lay in between. In germline, CDR1 is SEHNR, CDR2 FQNEAQ (reference sequence). This CDR3 has 13 amino acids. DNA of the CDR3: TGTGCCAGCAGCCCAACAGGGATCTATGGCTACACCTTC. Protein product: CASSPTGIYGYTF.

The J gene is TRBJ2-5, the V gene TRBV2; D may be TRBD2 (5 bases). Germline V gene data show CDR1 as SNHLY and CDR2 as FYNNEI. There are 14 residues in the CDR3. The V and J ends lost 6 bases and 8 bases respectively, with 19 bases between them. In DNA, the CDR3 is TGTGCCAGCAGGGGAGAAGCCCTTATTCGAACCCAGTACTTC. It translates to CASRGEALIRTQYF.